A selection of T cell receptor beta chains follows, all from one sample in a study of T cell responses to AZD1222 COVID-19 vaccine. TCRdb's copy holds only in-frame clones and misses some; the assay was immunoSEQ multiplex PCR. The sample lists approximately 150,000 clones, roughly 89% seen once, with 0.85% to 1.1% in the top ten. This specimen was peripheral blood, taken 28 days after the second AZD1222 dose. The receptors stem from an adult who received the AZD1222 COVID-19 vaccine. Each CDR3 is given with its conserved first and last residue. A D gene is named only where the DNA matches it firmly. Not every row has a clone size; where given, it reads once, few, many or a size class.

CDR3: CASRLQGAAMASGYTF
DNA: TGTGCCAGCAGGTTACAGGGTGCCGCTATGGCTAGTGGCTACACCTTC
J: TRBJ1-2
length: 16
V: TRBV2
D: NA
size: NA

CDR3: CASTGAYGYTF
DNA: TGTGCCAGTACAGGGGCCTATGGCTACACCTTC
J: TRBJ1-2
length: 11
V: TRBV19
D: NA
size: NA

CDR3: CASSLARSYEQYF
DNA: TGTGCCAGCAGCTTAGCGAGAAGTTACGAGCAGTACTTC
J: TRBJ2-7
length: 13
V: TRBV7-2
D: NA
size: NA

CDR3: CASSLMGHVNSPLHF
DNA: TGTGCCAGCAGCCTGATGGGACATGTGAATTCACCCCTCCACTTT
J: TRBJ1-6
length: 15
V: TRBV3-1/TRBV3-2
D: NA
size: NA

CDR3: CASSADRAYNEQFF
DNA: TGTGCCAGTAGTGCCGACAGGGCCTACAATGAGCAGTTCTTC
J: TRBJ2-1
length: 14
V: TRBV19
D: TRBD1
size: NA

CDR3: CASSEPSSKLEAFF
DNA: TGTGCCAGCAGTGAACCCAGTTCCAAGCTTGAAGCTTTCTTT
J: TRBJ1-1
length: 14
V: TRBV2
D: NA
size: NA

CDR3: CATSRDLGTGVNQPQHF
DNA: TGTGCCACCAGCAGAGATCTAGGGACAGGGGTCAATCAGCCCCAGCATTTT
J: TRBJ1-5
length: 17
V: TRBV15
D: TRBD1
size: NA

CDR3: CASSSDGWFAEAFF
DNA: TGTGCCAGCAGCTCCGATGGGTGGTTCGCTGAAGCTTTCTTT
J: TRBJ1-1
length: 14
V: TRBV7-2
D: NA
size: NA

CDR3: CATSDLVNRVLPDFNEQFF
DNA: TGTGCCACCAGTGATCTCGTGAACAGGGTTCTCCCAGACTTCAATGAGCAGTTCTTC
J: TRBJ2-1
length: 19
V: TRBV24-1
D: NA
size: once

CDR3: CASSLRAGLTEAFF
DNA: TGTGCCAGCAGCCTAAGGGCAGGGCTCACTGAAGCTTTCTTT
J: TRBJ1-1
length: 14
V: TRBV27
D: NA
size: NA

CDR3: CASSKVDMRAGQFF
DNA: TGCGCCAGCAGTAAAGTAGATATGAGGGCTGGGCAGTTCTTC
J: TRBJ2-1
length: 14
V: TRBV10-1
D: NA
size: NA

CDR3: CSVAEGRGYTF
DNA: TGCAGCGTTGCCGAGGGGAGAGGCTACACCTTC
J: TRBJ1-2
length: 11
V: TRBV29-1
D: NA
size: NA

CDR3: CATSDSPSGEKQYF
DNA: TGTGCCACCAGTGATTCACCATCAGGGGAAAAGCAGTACTTC
J: TRBJ2-7
length: 14
V: TRBV24-1
D: NA
size: NA

CDR3: CASSQEMAGRGTDTQYF
DNA: TGTGCCAGCAGCCAAGAGATGGCGGGAAGAGGGACAGATACGCAGTATTTT
J: TRBJ2-3
length: 17
V: TRBV4-2
D: NA
size: NA